This section outlines one T cell receptor (beta chain) sequence together with its context. No antigen is known for it. These data come from a study of T cell responses to AZD1222 COVID-19 vaccine. General observations from the study: Researchers report vaccine-associated CD4 TCRs spanning spike, with dominance at 160-218 and 743-854. Most donors were white British and more were female, and clonal diversity was possibly underestimated. AZD1222 recipients seropositive at baseline numbered only five to seven.

The germline gives CDR1 PRHDT, CDR2 FYEKMQ (reference sequence). The CDR3 sequence is 17 residues long. J was trimmed by 4 bases and V by 5 bases; bases with no gene match: 16. Some second doses came at about 4 weeks and others at about 12 weeks; these were pooled. The repertoire was sequenced with immunoSEQ multiplex PCR; TCRdb's copy has only in-frame clones and lacks some. The sample includes 150,000 to 200,000 clones, 80% to 95% of them seen just once. V gene TRBV13 combines with J gene TRBJ1-2, with TRBD1 matching over 7 bases. The receptor was isolated from an adult who received the AZD1222 COVID-19 vaccine. Sample: peripheral blood, taken 28 days after the second AZD1222 dose. As DNA, the CDR3 is TGTGCCAGCAGCATAAACCGATCAGGGGGGGGAATCTATGGCTACACCTTC. Its protein product is CASSINRSGGGIYGYTF.